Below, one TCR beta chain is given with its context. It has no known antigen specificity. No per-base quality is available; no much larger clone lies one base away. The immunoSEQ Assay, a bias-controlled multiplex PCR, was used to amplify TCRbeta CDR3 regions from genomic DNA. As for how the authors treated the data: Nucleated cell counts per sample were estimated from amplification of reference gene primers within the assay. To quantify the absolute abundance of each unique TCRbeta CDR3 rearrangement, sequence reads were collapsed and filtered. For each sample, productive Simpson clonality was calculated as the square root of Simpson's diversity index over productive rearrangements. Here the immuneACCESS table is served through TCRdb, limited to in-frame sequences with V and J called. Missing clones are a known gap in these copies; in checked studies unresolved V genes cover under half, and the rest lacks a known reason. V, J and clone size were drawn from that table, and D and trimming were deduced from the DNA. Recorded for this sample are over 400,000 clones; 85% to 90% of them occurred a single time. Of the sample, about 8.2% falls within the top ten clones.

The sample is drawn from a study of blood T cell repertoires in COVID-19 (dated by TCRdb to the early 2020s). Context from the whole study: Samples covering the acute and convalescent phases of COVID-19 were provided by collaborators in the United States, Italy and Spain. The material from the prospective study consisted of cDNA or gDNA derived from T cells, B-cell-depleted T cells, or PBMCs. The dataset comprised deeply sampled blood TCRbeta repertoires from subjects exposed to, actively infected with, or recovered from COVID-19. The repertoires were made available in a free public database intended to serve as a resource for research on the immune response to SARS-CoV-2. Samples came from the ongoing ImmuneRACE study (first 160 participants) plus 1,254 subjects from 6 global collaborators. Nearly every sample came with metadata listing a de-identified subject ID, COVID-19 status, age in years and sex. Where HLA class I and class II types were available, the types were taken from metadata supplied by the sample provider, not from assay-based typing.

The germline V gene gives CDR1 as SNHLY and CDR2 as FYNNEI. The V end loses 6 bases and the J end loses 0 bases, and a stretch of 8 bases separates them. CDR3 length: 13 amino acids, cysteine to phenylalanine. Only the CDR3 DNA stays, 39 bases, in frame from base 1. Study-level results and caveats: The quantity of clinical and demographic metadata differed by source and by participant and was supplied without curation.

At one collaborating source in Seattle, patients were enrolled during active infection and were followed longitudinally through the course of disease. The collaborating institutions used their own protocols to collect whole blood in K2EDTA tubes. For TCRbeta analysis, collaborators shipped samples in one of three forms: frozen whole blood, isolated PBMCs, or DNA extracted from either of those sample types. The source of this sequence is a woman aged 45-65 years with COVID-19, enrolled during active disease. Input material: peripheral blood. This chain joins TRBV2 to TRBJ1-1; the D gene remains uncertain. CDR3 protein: CASRGRLNTEAFF. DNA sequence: TGTGCCAGCAGAGGCAGGCTGAACACTGAAGCTTTCTTT.